Each of the 8 T cell receptor beta chains below was sequenced from the same sample in a study of neoadjuvant nivolumab and ipilimumab in lung cancer. Some clones are missing from TCRdb's copy, which holds only in-frame ones; the method was immunoSEQ multiplex PCR. The sample yields 40,000 to 55,000 clones, around nine tenths seen once. The material was blood, obtained before neoadjuvant nivolumab, alone or with ipilimumab. The receptors derive from an adult with non-small cell lung cancer. Some clones in this sample may be carry-over from other donors' samples.

The CDR3 DNA follows: TGTGCTAGTGGCTTAGGGTACGAGCAGTACTTC. This encodes CASGLGYEQYF. The V and J genes are TRBV12-5 and TRBJ2-7; D gene unclear. CDR1 is LGHNT and CDR2 is FRNRAP in the germline V gene. Trimming shortened V by 6 bases and J by 4 bases, and 7 bases separated the two germline ends. This CDR3 contains 11 residues.

This chain links TRBV7-9 with TRBJ2-3; the match to TRBD2 covers 8 bases. The CDR3 is made up of 16 amino acids. V lost 2 bases to trimming and J lost 1 base; unmatched junction nucleotides: 5. CDR1 is SEHNR and CDR2 is FQNEAQ in the germline V gene (reference sequence). CDR3 loop: CASSLRSGSGTDTQYF. CDR3 sequence (DNA): TGTGCCAGCAGCTTAAGGAGCGGGAGCGGCACAGATACGCAGTATTTT.

The V gene is TRBV5-6, the J gene TRBJ1-2; D is uncertain. V was cut by 6 bases and J by 3 bases, with 15 bases left in between. Germline V gene sequence: CDR1 SGHDT, CDR2 YYEEEE. The CDR3 is 14 residues long. The CDR3 coding sequence is TGTGCCAGCAACTCAGGAGGAATTTACTATGGCTACACCTTC. This gives the protein CASNSGGIYYGYTF.

This clone has only one observation. The gene calls are TRBV5-1 and TRBJ1-1, with 7 nucleotides matching TRBD1. The CDR3 length is 12 residues. Germline CDR1 SGHRS, CDR2 YFSETQ. V shed 5 bases and J 8 bases; nucleotides not matched to a gene: 6. The CDR3 nucleotides read TGCGCCAGCAGTCCCGAGACAGGGGAAGCTTTCTTT. This sequence encodes CASSPETGEAFF.

The chain couples TRBV25-1 to TRBJ1-1, with D maybe TRBD1 (5 bases). CDR1 and CDR2 from the germline V gene are MGHDK and SYGVNS. Trimming left V 5 bases short and J 3 bases short, with 16 bases between. CDR3 length equals 15 residues. The CDR3 DNA follows: TGTGCCAGCAGTTACACCTCGGAAGGGGACACTGAAGCTTTCTTT. Its protein product is CASSYTSEGDTEAFF.

The chain links TRBV11-2 to TRBJ2-1, with 11 bases identical to TRBD2. V trimming: 5 bases; J trimming: 2 bases; junction bases outside the gene matches: 5. The CDR3 is 16 residues long. Germline V gene data show CDR1 as SGHAT and CDR2 as FQNNGV. The CDR3 DNA reads as TGTGCCAGCAGCCCCAAACTAGCGGGGGCCTACAATGAGCAGTTCTTC. This codes for CASSPKLAGAYNEQFF.

The V gene is TRBV5-6, the J gene TRBJ2-1; 12 bases are a match to TRBD2. The CDR3 spans 16 residues. The V gene end was trimmed by 4 bases and the J gene end by 4 bases; junction bases not matched to a gene: 6. Germline V gene sequence: CDR1 SGHDT, CDR2 YYEEEE. The CDR3 spells CASSQPGLAGYNEQFF. The CDR3 region has the DNA TGTGCCAGCAGCCAACCGGGACTAGCGGGTTACAATGAGCAGTTCTTC.

This chain links TRBV6-1 with TRBJ1-2; tentative D call: TRBD1 (5 bases). This CDR3 is 14 amino acids long. Deletions cut 5 bases from V and 1 base from J, with 11 bases between. Germline V lookup: CDR1 MNHNS, CDR2 SASEGT. As DNA, the CDR3 is TGTGCCAGCAGTACCGGGACGGTTAACTATGGCTACACCTTC. Its protein product is CASSTGTVNYGYTF.